This TCR beta chain is drawn from a study of blood T cell repertoires in COVID-19. The method was immunoSEQ multiplex PCR; TCRdb's version includes in-frame clones alone and lacks a portion of them. This sample has 350,000 to 450,000 clones, with around 86% found just once. Germline trimming cut 1 base from V and 0 bases from J; bases unmatched to any gene: 7. The CDR3 is 17 residues long. Per germline, CDR1 SQVTM and CDR2 ANQGSEA. The chain couples TRBV29-1 to TRBJ2-3; 10 nucleotides agree with TRBD2. The sample consisted of PBMCs or T cells enriched from blood (not recorded which). This receptor was taken from a woman in her fifties or sixties who had recovered from COVID-19. In DNA form, the CDR3 reads TGCAGCGTTGAAGGGGTACAGCGGGGGGGCAGCACAGATACGCAGTATTTT. Its translation: CSVEGVQRGGSTDTQYF.